This is a list of T cell receptor beta chains from one sample in a study. TCRdb processed the RT-PCR reads anew with MiXCR; each CDR3 protein has one entry. The sample has hundreds of thousands of distinct CDR3 sequences, 14% seen once. The sample consisted of memory CD4+ T cells from blood. The receptors stem from a female donor in good health, serving as a healthy control. Both conserved end residues are trimmed from each CDR3. D genes are given only for firm matches.

v_gene: TRBV12-3/TRBV12-4; j_gene: TRBJ2-1; d_gene: -; CDR3aa: ASSWDGRSYNEQF
v_gene: TRBV28; j_gene: TRBJ2-7; d_gene: -; CDR3aa: ASQDTRREQY
v_gene: TRBV20-1; j_gene: TRBJ2-5; d_gene: -; CDR3aa: SARDLVRDLETQY
v_gene: TRBV20-1; j_gene: TRBJ2-1; d_gene: TRBD2; CDR3aa: SAIGTSGEGGNEQF
v_gene: TRBV6-5; j_gene: TRBJ1-1; d_gene: TRBD1; CDR3aa: ASNMDRASGNTEAF
v_gene: TRBV7-8; j_gene: TRBJ1-2; d_gene: -; CDR3aa: ASSHREDYGYT
v_gene: TRBV6-5; j_gene: TRBJ2-7; d_gene: TRBD2; CDR3aa: ASSSLAGLLYEQY
v_gene: TRBV6-5; j_gene: TRBJ2-7; d_gene: TRBD2; CDR3aa: ASRSTTSGSSYEQY
v_gene: TRBV29-1; j_gene: TRBJ2-7; d_gene: TRBD2; CDR3aa: SYRGTTYEQY
v_gene: TRBV7-2; j_gene: TRBJ2-5; d_gene: -; CDR3aa: ASSSGPLHQETQY
v_gene: TRBV6-6; j_gene: TRBJ1-1; d_gene: TRBD1; CDR3aa: ASSPQGTGGNTEAF
v_gene: TRBV5-1; j_gene: TRBJ1-2; d_gene: -; CDR3aa: ASSFGGTSNYGYT
v_gene: TRBV4-1; j_gene: TRBJ2-7; d_gene: -; CDR3aa: ASSQVRGGGYEQY
v_gene: TRBV10-2; j_gene: TRBJ2-1; d_gene: -; CDR3aa: ASSDPGSVQF
v_gene: TRBV9; j_gene: TRBJ2-1; d_gene: TRBD2; CDR3aa: ASSPIGGLILYEQF
v_gene: TRBV7-9; j_gene: TRBJ1-2; d_gene: -; CDR3aa: ASSLDPTTWGYGYT
v_gene: TRBV6-6; j_gene: TRBJ2-1; d_gene: -; CDR3aa: ASSYLGDSYNEQF
v_gene: TRBV20-1; j_gene: TRBJ2-1; d_gene: -; CDR3aa: SAPTGSSYNEQF
v_gene: TRBV20-1; j_gene: TRBJ2-1; d_gene: -; CDR3aa: SARGNYNEQF
v_gene: TRBV7-3; j_gene: TRBJ2-7; d_gene: -; CDR3aa: ASSPSTGAYEQY
v_gene: TRBV5-1; j_gene: TRBJ2-1; d_gene: TRBD2; CDR3aa: ASRSGTSGRNEQF
v_gene: TRBV15; j_gene: TRBJ1-1; d_gene: -; CDR3aa: ATSRDGVRNTEAF
v_gene: TRBV30; j_gene: TRBJ1-6; d_gene: -; CDR3aa: AWSGQSNSPLH
v_gene: TRBV20-1; j_gene: TRBJ2-5; d_gene: TRBD2; CDR3aa: SASYGTSGAETQY
v_gene: TRBV24-1; j_gene: TRBJ2-3; d_gene: -; CDR3aa: ATSRKSTDTQY
v_gene: TRBV5-1; j_gene: TRBJ2-3; d_gene: TRBD1; CDR3aa: ASSMGQGSVDTQY
v_gene: TRBV7-2; j_gene: TRBJ1-2; d_gene: TRBD1; CDR3aa: ASSSDRASYGYT
v_gene: TRBV18; j_gene: TRBJ2-1; d_gene: TRBD2; CDR3aa: ASSQPGGLAGNNEQF
v_gene: TRBV2; j_gene: TRBJ2-1; d_gene: -; CDR3aa: ASAGQNPYEQF
v_gene: TRBV18; j_gene: TRBJ2-7; d_gene: TRBD1; CDR3aa: ASSPGTVYYEQY
v_gene: TRBV12-3/TRBV12-4; j_gene: TRBJ2-3; d_gene: TRBD1; CDR3aa: ASTLQGDADTQY
v_gene: TRBV27; j_gene: TRBJ2-1; d_gene: TRBD1; CDR3aa: ASSSDRAGEQF
v_gene: TRBV20-1; j_gene: TRBJ2-1; d_gene: -; CDR3aa: SGSGRPSSYNEQF
v_gene: TRBV20-1; j_gene: TRBJ2-2; d_gene: -; CDR3aa: SARRDSPYTGELF
v_gene: TRBV7-9; j_gene: TRBJ2-7; d_gene: -; CDR3aa: ASSLNTKSSHEQY